This T cell receptor beta chain comes out of a study of T cell repertoires in cytomegalovirus infection. Study-level information: Based on public TCR beta signatures, there were indications of CMV infection and of a matching HLA type.

TCRdb reanalysed the reads using MiXCR and keeps one entry per CDR3 protein. This sample has roughly 350,000 distinct CDR3 sequences; about 32% occur once, and the top ten carry roughly 14%. Study observations and caveats: The cumulative frequency of public TCR beta families distinguished individuals who carried CMV together with the relevant HLA. Predominance within the ex vivo response was attributable to HLA-C-restricted CMV-specific TCR beta clonotypes.

V lost 1 base to trimming and J lost 5 bases, with 9 bases between them. Germline CDR1 LGHNA, CDR2 YSLEER. CDR3 length equals 14 residues. With regard to this clonotype: Its specificity is not known.

The sequence was obtained from a human donor in good health (CMV status not recorded). Some clones in this sample may be carry-over from other donors' samples. V usage is TRBV4-3 and J usage is TRBJ2-1; D gene unclear. The specimen comprised cultured PBMCs, sampled from culture after CMV antigen stimulation. CDR3 in amino acids: CASSQGAVHNEQFF. DNA for the CDR3: TGCGCCAGCAGCCAAGGGGCTGTCCACAATGAGCAGTTCTTC.